This TCR beta chain was captured by sequencing in a study of cytomegalovirus exposure and HLA in healthy donors. Note on this clone: Its target is unknown.

Findings of the study overall: In an earlier analysis, about 87% or about 30%: the productive usage of most TCR beta V segments.

Germline values: CDR1 SGHRS, CDR2 YFSETQ. This CDR3 is built from 16 residues. Trimming removed 4 bases from V and 4 bases from J, with 17 bases in between. Use of 60 Vbeta and 13 Jbeta primers characterized the PCR. As originally analysed: As a later analysis found, there were approximately 80 million unique TCR beta chains, of which roughly 11 million were shared. Clones were read by immunoSEQ multiplex PCR, and TCRdb kept only the in-frame ones, dropping some. V and J calls and clone size are as listed in that table; D and trimming were resolved from the DNA. The repertoire consists of some 150,000 clones, with 79% occurring once and the leading ten covering 1.1%.

This receptor was obtained from a male donor in good health and CMV-seronegative. The rearrangement joins TRBV5-1 to TRBJ2-2, with D tentatively TRBD2 (6 bases). The sample consisted of PBMCs. The CDR3 reads CASSPPGGESTGELFF. The CDR3 DNA sequence: TGCGCCAGCAGCCCCCCCGGAGGGGAAAGCACCGGGGAGCTGTTTTTT.